A selection of T cell receptor beta chains follows, all from one sample in a study of cytomegalovirus exposure and HLA in healthy donors. TCRdb's copy holds only in-frame clones and misses some; the assay was immunoSEQ multiplex PCR. The sample lists about 110,000 clones, 65% to 75% seen once, with approximately 4.4% in the top ten. Sequenced material: PBMCs. The receptors shown here come from a man aged 25 to 45 in good health and CMV-seropositive. CDR3s include the opening cysteine and the closing phenylalanine or tryptophan. Fields, in order: CDR3 length, V gene, J gene, clone size, D gene, CDR3 protein, CDR3 DNA. D genes are given only for firm matches. A row's size may be missing; if present it is once, few, many or a size class.

cdr3_length: 11
v_call: TRBV20-1
j_call: TRBJ2-7
clone_size: .
d_call: TRBD1
cdr3_aa: CSASGDREQYF
cdr3_nt: TGCAGTGCTAGTGGGGACAGAGAGCAGTACTTC

cdr3_length: 12
v_call: TRBV28
j_call: TRBJ2-1
clone_size: .
d_call: .
cdr3_aa: CASSEQSTEQFF
cdr3_nt: TGTGCCAGCAGTGAACAGTCTACTGAGCAGTTCTTC

cdr3_length: 14
v_call: TRBV4-3
j_call: TRBJ1-5
clone_size: few
d_call: TRBD1
cdr3_aa: CASSQGQGEQPQHF
cdr3_nt: TGCGCCAGCAGCCAAGGACAGGGAGAGCAGCCCCAGCATTTT

cdr3_length: 15
v_call: TRBV11-2
j_call: TRBJ2-7
clone_size: .
d_call: .
cdr3_aa: CASSLTGFYTYEQYF
cdr3_nt: TGTGCCAGCAGCCTCACAGGATTTTACACCTACGAGCAGTACTTC

cdr3_length: 15
v_call: TRBV5-6
j_call: TRBJ1-5
clone_size: .
d_call: .
cdr3_aa: CASSLFGRVDQPQHF
cdr3_nt: TGTGCCAGCAGCCTCTTTGGGAGGGTGGATCAGCCCCAGCATTTT

cdr3_length: 15
v_call: TRBV6-1
j_call: TRBJ1-5
clone_size: .
d_call: .
cdr3_aa: CASSERRVHDQPQHF
cdr3_nt: TGTGCCAGCAGCGAAAGGAGGGTTCACGATCAGCCCCAGCATTTT

cdr3_length: 16
v_call: TRBV7-9
j_call: TRBJ2-3
clone_size: .
d_call: .
cdr3_aa: CASSLEGRVAIDTQYF
cdr3_nt: TGTGCCAGCAGCTTAGAAGGGCGGGTGGCGATAGATACGCAGTATTTT

cdr3_length: 14
v_call: TRBV7-9
j_call: TRBJ1-1
clone_size: .
d_call: .
cdr3_aa: CASGQITTNTEAFF
cdr3_nt: TGTGCCAGTGGACAGATTACTACGAACACTGAAGCTTTCTTT

cdr3_length: 15
v_call: TRBV19
j_call: TRBJ1-2
clone_size: .
d_call: TRBD1
cdr3_aa: CASSISQGLKHGYTF
cdr3_nt: TGTGCCAGTAGTATATCACAGGGGTTGAAGCATGGCTACACCTTC

cdr3_length: 13
v_call: TRBV9
j_call: TRBJ1-1
clone_size: once
d_call: .
cdr3_aa: CASSGRGEGEAFF
cdr3_nt: TGTGCCAGCAGCGGAAGGGGGGAGGGTGAAGCTTTCTTT

cdr3_length: 15
v_call: TRBV4-2
j_call: TRBJ2-2
clone_size: .
d_call: .
cdr3_aa: CASSQDGPLTGELFF
cdr3_nt: TGTGCCAGCAGCCAAGATGGGCCGCTCACCGGGGAGCTGTTTTTT

cdr3_length: 12
v_call: TRBV28
j_call: TRBJ1-4
clone_size: few
d_call: .
cdr3_aa: CASSSNQGKLFF
cdr3_nt: TGTGCCAGCAGCTCGAACCAGGGAAAACTGTTTTTT

cdr3_length: 16
v_call: TRBV2
j_call: TRBJ2-3
clone_size: .
d_call: TRBD1
cdr3_aa: CASSPPPGQGTDTQYF
cdr3_nt: TGTGCCAGCAGCCCCCCGCCGGGACAGGGAACAGATACGCAGTATTTT

cdr3_length: 13
v_call: TRBV5-6
j_call: TRBJ2-7
clone_size: .
d_call: .
cdr3_aa: CASSLRGGYEQYF
cdr3_nt: TGTGCCAGCAGCTTGAGGGGCGGCTACGAGCAGTACTTC

cdr3_length: 12
v_call: TRBV2
j_call: TRBJ1-2
clone_size: .
d_call: .
cdr3_aa: CASSPPGVGYTF
cdr3_nt: TGTGCCAGCAGTCCTCCGGGGGTTGGCTACACCTTC

cdr3_length: 17
v_call: TRBV4-2
j_call: TRBJ2-4
clone_size: .
d_call: .
cdr3_aa: CASSQAYGADAKNIQYF
cdr3_nt: TGTGCCAGCAGCCAAGCATATGGGGCGGACGCCAAAAACATTCAGTACTTC

cdr3_length: 13
v_call: TRBV2
j_call: TRBJ2-5
clone_size: .
d_call: TRBD2
cdr3_aa: CASRPLAEETQYF
cdr3_nt: TGTGCCAGCAGACCACTAGCGGAAGAGACCCAGTACTTC

cdr3_length: 10
v_call: TRBV29-1
j_call: TRBJ2-7
clone_size: .
d_call: .
cdr3_aa: CSVGQNEQYF
cdr3_nt: TGCAGCGTTGGGCAGAACGAGCAGTACTTC

cdr3_length: 14
v_call: TRBV7-9
j_call: TRBJ1-2
clone_size: .
d_call: .
cdr3_aa: CASSLGVGLNGYTF
cdr3_nt: TGTGCCAGCAGCTTAGGAGTGGGGCTGAATGGCTACACCTTC

cdr3_length: 13
v_call: TRBV10-3
j_call: TRBJ2-3
clone_size: .
d_call: TRBD2
cdr3_aa: CAMQRGGTDTQYF
cdr3_nt: TGTGCCATGCAGCGGGGGGGCACAGATACGCAGTATTTT

cdr3_length: 17
v_call: TRBV5-4
j_call: TRBJ1-1
clone_size: .
d_call: .
cdr3_aa: CASSTRKRWAPNTEAFF
cdr3_nt: TGTGCCAGCAGCACTAGAAAGCGGTGGGCGCCTAACACTGAAGCTTTCTTT

cdr3_length: 13
v_call: TRBV6-1
j_call: TRBJ2-1
clone_size: .
d_call: .
cdr3_aa: CASSEGRRGFTFF
cdr3_nt: TGTGCCAGCAGTGAGGGACGCAGGGGATTCACGTTCTTC

cdr3_length: 14
v_call: TRBV6-5
j_call: TRBJ2-5
clone_size: .
d_call: .
cdr3_aa: CASSIRRGVETQYF
cdr3_nt: TGTGCCAGCAGTATCCGGCGGGGAGTAGAGACCCAGTACTTC

cdr3_length: 15
v_call: TRBV19
j_call: TRBJ1-3
clone_size: .
d_call: .
cdr3_aa: CASTRGQGSGNTIYF
cdr3_nt: TGTGCCAGTACGAGGGGACAAGGCTCTGGAAACACCATATATTTT

cdr3_length: 13
v_call: TRBV11-3
j_call: TRBJ1-2
clone_size: .
d_call: TRBD1
cdr3_aa: CASSTQGGYGYTF
cdr3_nt: TGTGCCAGCAGCACCCAGGGGGGCTATGGCTACACCTTC

cdr3_length: 15
v_call: TRBV4-2
j_call: TRBJ2-5
clone_size: once
d_call: .
cdr3_aa: CASSQEQGAWETQYF
cdr3_nt: TGTGCCAGCAGCCAAGAACAGGGCGCATGGGAGACCCAGTACTTC

cdr3_length: 13
v_call: TRBV6-5
j_call: TRBJ1-2
clone_size: .
d_call: .
cdr3_aa: CASRLQGHYGYTF
cdr3_nt: TGTGCCAGCAGGCTACAGGGTCACTATGGCTACACCTTC

cdr3_length: 14
v_call: TRBV7-2
j_call: TRBJ1-6
clone_size: .
d_call: TRBD1
cdr3_aa: CASSNRGSNSPLHF
cdr3_nt: TGTGCCAGCAGCAACAGGGGCTCAAATTCACCCCTCCACTTT

cdr3_length: 14
v_call: TRBV7-3
j_call: TRBJ2-5
clone_size: few
d_call: .
cdr3_aa: CASSPTGLQETQYF
cdr3_nt: TGTGCCAGCAGCCCAACAGGTCTGCAAGAGACCCAGTACTTC

cdr3_length: 15
v_call: TRBV7-6
j_call: TRBJ2-4
clone_size: .
d_call: .
cdr3_aa: CASSEWPRGKNIQYF
cdr3_nt: TGTGCCAGCAGCGAATGGCCCCGTGGCAAAAACATTCAGTACTTC

cdr3_length: 15
v_call: TRBV5-1
j_call: TRBJ2-7
clone_size: few
d_call: TRBD1
cdr3_aa: CASSFNRGYYYEQYF
cdr3_nt: TGCGCCAGCAGCTTTAACAGGGGCTATTACTACGAGCAGTACTTC

cdr3_length: 15
v_call: TRBV5-5
j_call: TRBJ1-5
clone_size: few
d_call: .
cdr3_aa: CASSQGQYSNQPQHF
cdr3_nt: TGTGCCAGCAGCCAAGGACAGTATAGCAATCAGCCCCAGCATTTT

cdr3_length: 14
v_call: TRBV6-6
j_call: TRBJ2-5
clone_size: .
d_call: TRBD2
cdr3_aa: CAVGSGALGETQYF
cdr3_nt: TGTGCCGTAGGGAGCGGGGCGCTCGGAGAGACCCAGTACTTC

cdr3_length: 13
v_call: TRBV5-6
j_call: TRBJ1-2
clone_size: .
d_call: .
cdr3_aa: CASSFRGGSGYTF
cdr3_nt: TGTGCCAGCAGCTTCCGCGGGGGAAGTGGCTACACCTTC

cdr3_length: 14
v_call: TRBV9
j_call: TRBJ1-6
clone_size: .
d_call: TRBD1
cdr3_aa: CASSPQPGQAQLHF
cdr3_nt: TGTGCCAGCAGCCCTCAACCGGGACAGGCTCAACTCCACTTT

cdr3_length: 15
v_call: TRBV4-3
j_call: TRBJ1-1
clone_size: .
d_call: .
cdr3_aa: CASSQDPGGSTEAFF
cdr3_nt: TGCGCCAGCAGCCAAGACCCCGGGGGATCCACTGAAGCTTTCTTT

cdr3_length: 17
v_call: TRBV9
j_call: TRBJ1-3
clone_size: once
d_call: .
cdr3_aa: CASSVKGQPYSGNTIYF
cdr3_nt: TGTGCCAGCAGCGTTAAAGGACAGCCCTACTCTGGAAACACCATATATTTT

cdr3_length: 13
v_call: TRBV5-1
j_call: TRBJ1-2
clone_size: .
d_call: .
cdr3_aa: CASSLVGSYGYTF
cdr3_nt: TGCGCCAGCAGCTTGGTGGGCAGCTATGGCTACACCTTC

cdr3_length: 17
v_call: TRBV19
j_call: TRBJ2-3
clone_size: .
d_call: TRBD1
cdr3_aa: CASSIDLRDRSTDTQYF
cdr3_nt: TGTGCCAGTAGTATAGATTTGAGGGACAGATCCACAGATACGCAGTATTTT

cdr3_length: 15
v_call: TRBV13
j_call: TRBJ2-3
clone_size: .
d_call: .
cdr3_aa: CASSQRTATTDTQYF
cdr3_nt: TGTGCCAGCAGCCAACGGACAGCAACCACAGATACGCAGTATTTT

cdr3_length: 13
v_call: TRBV6-1
j_call: TRBJ2-1
clone_size: few
d_call: .
cdr3_aa: CASSRSRGNEQFF
cdr3_nt: TGTGCCAGCAGTCGAAGCCGGGGAAATGAGCAGTTCTTC

cdr3_length: 17
v_call: TRBV5-1
j_call: TRBJ2-3
clone_size: .
d_call: TRBD2
cdr3_aa: CASSRTSGGEVKDTQYF
cdr3_nt: TGCGCCAGCAGCAGGACTAGCGGGGGGGAAGTTAAAGATACGCAGTATTTT

cdr3_length: 16
v_call: TRBV5-1
j_call: TRBJ2-6
clone_size: .
d_call: .
cdr3_aa: CASSPGHRSGANVLTF
cdr3_nt: TGCGCCAGCAGCCCGGGACACCGCTCTGGGGCCAACGTCCTGACTTTC

cdr3_length: 16
v_call: TRBV5-6
j_call: TRBJ2-5
clone_size: .
d_call: TRBD2
cdr3_aa: CASSSGLAGFDETQYF
cdr3_nt: TGTGCCAGCAGCTCCGGACTAGCAGGGTTCGATGAGACCCAGTACTTC

cdr3_length: 17
v_call: TRBV27
j_call: TRBJ1-6
clone_size: .
d_call: .
cdr3_aa: CASSLQSLATYNSPLHF
cdr3_nt: TGTGCCAGCAGTTTACAGTCCTTAGCCACCTATAATTCACCCCTCCACTTT

cdr3_length: 13
v_call: TRBV28
j_call: TRBJ2-5
clone_size: .
d_call: .
cdr3_aa: CASSMAEGETQYF
cdr3_nt: TGTGCCAGCAGTATGGCGGAGGGGGAGACCCAGTACTTC

cdr3_length: 14
v_call: TRBV2
j_call: TRBJ2-7
clone_size: .
d_call: TRBD1
cdr3_aa: CASNPNPGGDEQYF
cdr3_nt: TGTGCCAGCAACCCCAACCCAGGGGGCGACGAGCAGTACTTC

cdr3_length: 16
v_call: TRBV19
j_call: TRBJ1-2
clone_size: .
d_call: .
cdr3_aa: CASSIGGSPPTNGYTF
cdr3_nt: TGTGCCAGTAGTATCGGGGGGTCGCCGCCTACTAATGGCTACACCTTC

cdr3_length: 14
v_call: TRBV9
j_call: TRBJ2-7
clone_size: .
d_call: .
cdr3_aa: CASSPWGAAYEQYF
cdr3_nt: TGTGCCAGCAGCCCATGGGGAGCTGCCTACGAGCAGTACTTC

cdr3_length: 17
v_call: TRBV4-1
j_call: TRBJ2-3
clone_size: .
d_call: .
cdr3_aa: CASTPSPQAYRTDTQYF
cdr3_nt: TGCGCCAGCACCCCTAGTCCACAAGCGTACCGCACAGATACGCAGTATTTT